This T cell receptor (beta chain) was observed in a study of T cell repertoires in cytomegalovirus infection. Background on the study: Recently identified HLA-C-restricted CMV epitopes and well-studied HLA-B-restricted CMV epitopes were used by the study. Public TCR beta signature analysis indicated the presence of both CMV infection and matching HLA type.

General study points: Predominance within the ex vivo response was attributable to HLA-C-restricted CMV-specific TCR beta clonotypes.

Using its own MiXCR run on the reads, TCRdb lists one record per CDR3 protein. The sample holds 550,000 to 850,000 distinct CDR3 sequences, 33% seen once. Comments on this clonotype: Its antigen is undetermined.

This specimen consisted of cultured PBMCs, obtained from culture after CMV antigen stimulation. This clonotype originated in a human donor in good health (CMV status not recorded). Some clones in this sample may be carry-over from other donors' samples.

The CDR3 loop is CASRRFGQPQHF. The CDR3 DNA reads TGTGCCAGCAGGCGTTTCGGGCAGCCCCAGCATTTT. The genes are TRBV12-3 or TRBV12-4 and TRBJ1-5; unclear D gene. V dropped 6 bases and J dropped 7 bases, with 10 bases sitting between them. CDR3 length: 12 amino acids.